In its sample, the clone carrying this T cell receptor beta chain was seen many times. The antigen is not known. Diagnoses used clinical symptoms, serum thyroxine and TRAb, thyroid ultrasound and orbital computed tomography. The CDR3 runs to 15 residues. Germline CDR1 is SGHTA and CDR2 is FQGNSA. V was clipped by 5 bases and J by 1 base, with 13 bases between them. The entry originates in a study of T cells in Graves' hyperthyroidism and ophthalmopathy. Study background: Peripheral blood draws took place at initial diagnosis, ahead of any treatment.

Regions amplified from RNA transcripts were the TCR beta CDR3 regions. TCR CDR3 underwent first-round RT-PCR with the HTBI primer set. TCRdb independently ran MiXCR on the multiplex PCR reads; one entry per CDR3 protein. The sample comprises fewer than 450,000 distinct CDR3 sequences, 13% to 15% of which are singletons, and approximately 19% rests with the top ten. General study results and limits: A model using 13 V-J features told ophthalmopathy apart from stable hyperthyroidism. In validation, the model predicted ophthalmopathy. These predictions came a median about 6.5 months before onset.

V usage is TRBV7-2 and J usage is TRBJ2-3; weak D call: TRBD2 (6 bases). Sequencing was done on a sample of blood. The clonotype comes from a woman aged 60-75 years with Graves' ophthalmopathy. The CDR3 spells CASSKDGGGTDTQYF. Written as DNA, the CDR3 is TGTGCCAGCAGCAAAGATGGCGGGGGCACAGATACGCAGTATTTT.